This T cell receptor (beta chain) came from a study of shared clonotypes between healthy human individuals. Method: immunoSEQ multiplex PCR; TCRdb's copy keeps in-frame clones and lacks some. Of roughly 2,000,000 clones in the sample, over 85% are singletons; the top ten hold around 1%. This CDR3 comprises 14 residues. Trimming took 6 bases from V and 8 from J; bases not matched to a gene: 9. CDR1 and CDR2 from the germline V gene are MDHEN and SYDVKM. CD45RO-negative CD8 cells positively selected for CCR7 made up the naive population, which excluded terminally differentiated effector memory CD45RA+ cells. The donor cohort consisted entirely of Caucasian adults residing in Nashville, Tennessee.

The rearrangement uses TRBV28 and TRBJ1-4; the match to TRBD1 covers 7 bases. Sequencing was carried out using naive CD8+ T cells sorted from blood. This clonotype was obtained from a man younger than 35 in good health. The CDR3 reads CASSLTGAREKLFF. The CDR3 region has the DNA TGTGCCAGCAGCCTTACAGGGGCACGGGAAAAACTGTTTTTT.